This T cell receptor (beta chain) was captured in a study of cytomegalovirus exposure and HLA in healthy donors. The V and J ends lost 3 bases and 7 bases respectively, with 19 bases between them. CDR3 length: 14 amino acids. CDR1 is GTSNPN and CDR2 is SVGIG in the germline V gene (reference sequence). Repertoires were generated with immunoSEQ multiplex PCR, while TCRdb's copy carries only in-frame clones and drops some. The top ten hold 1.1% of the sample, which has around 91,000 clones, 80% to 95% seen once. This clonotype was sampled from a woman aged 25 to 39 in good health and CMV-seropositive. V usage is TRBV30 and J usage is TRBJ2-7, with TRBD1 as a possible D gene (6 bases). The specimen sequenced was PBMCs. The chain's CDR3 is CAWRMGASSREQYF. The CDR3 DNA sequence: TGTGCCTGGAGAATGGGGGCGTCCTCTCGGGAGCAGTACTTC.